This is a list of T cell receptor beta chains from one sample in a study of Ad26.COV2.S vaccination and SARS-CoV-2 variants. Only in-frame clones appear in the TCRdb table, and some are missing; sequencing was by immunoSEQ multiplex PCR. The sample lists roughly 320,000 clones, approximately 80% seen once, with around 2.2% in the top ten. The specimen was peripheral blood, collected in a trial of Ad26.COV2.S vaccine versus placebo. The receptors originated from a person between 18 and 60 years old who received the Ad26.COV2.S COVID-19 vaccine or a placebo. The CDR3 runs from the conserved cysteine through the conserved F or W. Each record gives: V gene, J gene, D gene, clone size, CDR3 protein, CDR3 DNA. A D gene is named only where the DNA matches it firmly. Size is stated for part of the rows, as once, few or many counts, or as a class when the clone is expanded.

V: TRBV2; J: TRBJ1-1; D: NA; size: NA; CDR3: CASSVERNTEAFF; DNA: TGTGCCAGCAGCGTCGAGAGGAACACTGAAGCTTTCTTT
V: TRBV4-1; J: TRBJ2-2; D: TRBD1; size: NA; CDR3: CASSFTGGTGELFF; DNA: TGCGCCAGCAGCTTTACAGGGGGCACCGGGGAGCTGTTTTTT
V: TRBV6-4; J: TRBJ2-5; D: TRBD1; size: once; CDR3: CASSDSSGTVVQETQYF; DNA: TGTGCCAGCAGTGACTCATCCGGGACAGTAGTCCAAGAGACCCAGTACTTC
V: TRBV10-1; J: TRBJ2-5; D: NA; size: NA; CDR3: CASSESGDIQETQYF; DNA: TGCGCCAGCAGTGAGTCCGGGGACATCCAAGAGACCCAGTACTTC
V: TRBV9; J: TRBJ2-5; D: NA; size: NA; CDR3: CASSVEPGGETQYF; DNA: TGTGCCAGCAGCGTAGAACCGGGCGGTGAGACCCAGTACTTC
V: TRBV19; J: TRBJ2-3; D: TRBD2; size: NA; CDR3: CASSSLFSGGGTDTQYF; DNA: TGTGCCAGTAGTTCCCTTTTCAGCGGGGGGGGCACAGATACGCAGTATTTT
V: TRBV4-1; J: TRBJ2-1; D: TRBD2; size: NA; CDR3: CASSPGGASGGRSYNEQFF; DNA: TGCGCCAGCAGCCCGGGGGGGGCTAGCGGGGGCCGATCCTACAATGAGCAGTTCTTC
V: TRBV6-5; J: TRBJ1-1; D: NA; size: NA; CDR3: CATSLQGRTEAFF; DNA: TGTGCCACCTCCCTACAGGGAAGAACTGAAGCTTTCTTT
V: TRBV29-1; J: TRBJ2-1; D: NA; size: NA; CDR3: CSVDGPRVNEQFF; DNA: TGCAGCGTTGATGGGCCACGGGTGAATGAGCAGTTCTTC
V: TRBV5-1; J: TRBJ1-4; D: NA; size: NA; CDR3: CASSSFGVTNEKLFF; DNA: TGCGCCAGCAGCTCTTTCGGGGTAACTAATGAAAAACTGTTTTTT
V: TRBV14; J: TRBJ2-2; D: TRBD2; size: NA; CDR3: CASSRGRGRTGELFF; DNA: TGTGCCAGCAGCCGGGGGAGGGGCAGGACCGGGGAGCTGTTTTTT
V: TRBV4-1; J: TRBJ1-2; D: TRBD1; size: NA; CDR3: CASSQERQGRTEYGYTF; DNA: TGCGCCAGCAGCCAAGAACGACAGGGGCGAACGGAATATGGCTACACCTTC
V: TRBV10-3; J: TRBJ2-7; D: NA; size: NA; CDR3: CAISGSQGYEQYF; DNA: TGTGCCATCAGTGGATCCCAGGGTTACGAGCAGTACTTC
V: TRBV24-1; J: TRBJ2-1; D: NA; size: NA; CDR3: CATSEGLNEQFF; DNA: TGTGCCACCAGTGAAGGGTTGAATGAGCAGTTCTTC
V: TRBV11-2; J: TRBJ2-5; D: TRBD2; size: NA; CDR3: CASSKRGGSVLETQYF; DNA: TGTGCCAGCAGCAAGCGGGGGGGGAGTGTTCTGGAGACCCAGTACTTC
V: TRBV7-8; J: TRBJ2-7; D: NA; size: NA; CDR3: CATTQDSSYEQYF; DNA: TGTGCTACGACCCAGGACAGCTCCTACGAGCAGTACTTC
V: TRBV9; J: TRBJ1-4; D: NA; size: NA; CDR3: CASSPSPQGYEKLFF; DNA: TGTGCCAGCAGCCCATCCCCTCAGGGATATGAAAAACTGTTTTTT
V: TRBV4-1; J: TRBJ2-7; D: NA; size: NA; CDR3: CASSQEFDGSDEQYF; DNA: TGCGCCAGCAGCCAAGAGTTTGACGGGTCGGACGAGCAGTACTTC
V: TRBV15; J: TRBJ1-1; D: NA; size: NA; CDR3: CATSRDRAANTEAFF; DNA: TGTGCCACCAGCAGAGATAGGGCAGCCAACACTGAAGCTTTCTTT
V: TRBV30; J: TRBJ1-2; D: NA; size: NA; CDR3: CASQRYYGYTF; DNA: TGTGCCTCCCAGCGGTACTATGGCTACACCTTC
V: TRBV5-5; J: TRBJ1-1; D: TRBD1; size: NA; CDR3: CASSSTGDTEAFF; DNA: TGTGCCAGCAGTTCGACAGGGGACACTGAAGCTTTCTTT
V: TRBV19; J: TRBJ2-1; D: NA; size: NA; CDR3: CASRGKGRFGNEQFF; DNA: TGTGCCAGTAGAGGTAAAGGGCGGTTCGGCAATGAGCAGTTCTTC
V: TRBV5-1; J: TRBJ2-1; D: TRBD2; size: NA; CDR3: CASSSATSGAYNEQFF; DNA: TGCGCCAGCAGCTCCGCGACTAGCGGGGCTTACAATGAGCAGTTCTTC